The T cell receptor (beta chain) under discussion was sequenced for a study of blood T cell repertoires in COVID-19. Study summary: Whether acute or convalescent, the COVID-19 samples came from the United States, Italy and Spain. The cDNA or gDNA used as material had been derived from T cells, B-cell-depleted T cells, or PBMCs.

In the study's own analysis: Amplification with reference gene primers provided the estimates of nucleated cell counts. Clones were read by immunoSEQ multiplex PCR, and TCRdb kept only the in-frame ones, dropping some. V and J calls and clone size follow that table, whereas D and trimming were derived from the DNA. The sample holds about 190,000 clones; more than 75% are singletons and the top ten take 2.7%. The J segment lost 4 bases and the V segment lost 4 bases, leaving 7 bases of the junction unmatched. The CDR3 runs to 16 residues. Germline CDR1 is SGHTA and CDR2 is FQGTGA. V is TRBV7-3 and J is TRBJ2-3, with 11 positions matching TRBD1. The TCR was taken from a middle-aged man with active or convalescent COVID-19. What was sequenced was peripheral blood. CDR3 bases: TGTGCCAGCAGCTCCCCGGACAGGGGGCCCTCAGATACGCAGTATTTT. Its translation: CASSSPDRGPSDTQYF.